This is a list of T cell receptor beta chains from one sample in a study of cytomegalovirus exposure and HLA in healthy donors. Assay: immunoSEQ multiplex PCR; the TCRdb copy retains only in-frame clones and omits some. The table has 170,000 or so clones, about three quarters seen once; the top ten hold about 1.4%. Sequenced input: PBMCs. The receptors stem from a woman in her 30s in good health and CMV-seronegative. The CDR3 runs from the conserved cysteine through the conserved F or W. Each record gives: D gene, clone size, V gene, J gene, CDR3 DNA, CDR3 protein. A D gene is named only where the DNA matches it firmly. Size is stated for part of the rows, as once, few or many counts, or as a class when the clone is expanded.

>TRBD1|once|TRBV6-6|TRBJ2-7
TGTGCCAGCTGCGAAAGGAGACAGGGGGATCGGGAGCAGTACTTC
CASCERRQGDREQYF
>NA|NA|TRBV30|TRBJ1-2
TGTGCCTGGAGCGAGTGGGGGGGCGACGGCTATGGCTACACCTTC
CAWSEWGGDGYGYTF
>NA|once|TRBV18|TRBJ1-1
TGTGCCAGCTCACCACCCGAGGACACTGAAGCTTTCTTT
CASSPPEDTEAFF
>NA|NA|TRBV5-1|TRBJ2-3
TGCGCCAGCAGCTATCGACAGCTCACAGATACGCAGTATTTT
CASSYRQLTDTQYF
>TRBD1|NA|TRBV9|TRBJ2-2
TGTGCCAGCAGCCCCCGGACAGGAGGTGACACCGGGGAGCTGTTTTTT
CASSPRTGGDTGELFF
>NA|NA|TRBV5-1|TRBJ2-5
TGCGCCAGCAGCCCGCCGGGGGTGAGGGAGACCCAGTACTTC
CASSPPGVRETQYF
>TRBD2|few|TRBV27|TRBJ2-7
TGTGCCAGCAGTTTTAGCGGGGGAGGCTACGAGCAGTACTTC
CASSFSGGGYEQYF
>TRBD2|NA|TRBV5-4|TRBJ2-1
TGTGCCAGCAGCCCAACTAGCGGGGGGGCCTATGAGCAGTTCTTC
CASSPTSGGAYEQFF
>NA|NA|TRBV10-3|TRBJ2-1
TGTGCCATCAGTGAGGCGAGCAATGAGCAGTTCTTC
CAISEASNEQFF
>NA|NA|TRBV28|TRBJ1-1
TGTGCCAGCAGTTTACCCCTATTCAACACTGAAGCTTTCTTT
CASSLPLFNTEAFF
>NA|once|TRBV9|TRBJ2-7
TGTGCCAGCAGCGTAGGCCCGACAGATATCTACGAGCAGTACTTC
CASSVGPTDIYEQYF
>TRBD2|NA|TRBV28|TRBJ2-1
TGTGCCAGCAGTTCCCGGACTAGCTCCTACAATGAGCAGTTCTTC
CASSSRTSSYNEQFF
>NA|NA|TRBV7-2|TRBJ2-2
TGTGCCAGCAGCTTAGTTCGGACAGCGACCACCGGGGAGCTGTTTTTT
CASSLVRTATTGELFF
>NA|few|TRBV6-4|TRBJ2-2
TGTGCCAGCAGTGACGATGAGGACACCGGGGAGCTGTTTTTT
CASSDDEDTGELFF
>NA|NA|TRBV28|TRBJ1-5
TGTGCCAGCAATTATGTCCCAGATCGGCCCCAGCATTTT
CASNYVPDRPQHF
>NA|NA|TRBV7-8|TRBJ1-2
TGTGCCAGCAGCTTAGCGGGGCGAGATGGCTACACCTTC
CASSLAGRDGYTF
>NA|once|TRBV6-5|TRBJ1-6
TGTGCCAGCAGGGACAGTAATTCACCCCTCCACTTT
CASRDSNSPLHF
>TRBD2|NA|TRBV5-1|TRBJ2-3
TGCGCCAGCAGCTTGGGAGCGGGGGGGCCCTCAGATACGCAGTATTTT
CASSLGAGGPSDTQYF
>NA|NA|TRBV5-1|TRBJ2-3
TGCGCCAGCAGCTCGGCCGCCTCCGGGGATACGCAGTATTTT
CASSSAASGDTQYF
>NA|NA|TRBV4-1|TRBJ2-1
TGCGCCAGCAGCCCCTTCCCGGACTACCCCAATGAGCAGTTCTTC
CASSPFPDYPNEQFF
>NA|NA|TRBV28|TRBJ2-5
TGTGCCAGCAGTTCCGTACAAGAGACCCAGTACTTC
CASSSVQETQYF
>TRBD1|NA|TRBV6-5|TRBJ2-7
TGTGCCAGCAGTTACTCGATGGGACAGACAACCTACGAGCAGTACTTC
CASSYSMGQTTYEQYF
>NA|NA|TRBV6-5|TRBJ1-2
TGTGCCAGCAGTTACCGAGACAGCAGCTATGGCTACACCTTC
CASSYRDSSYGYTF
>NA|NA|TRBV6-5|TRBJ1-1
TGTGCCAGCAGTGAACGGCGGATGAACACTGAAGCTTTCTTT
CASSERRMNTEAFF
>NA|NA|TRBV28|TRBJ1-2
TGTGCCAGCAGTAAACTCCTGGCAGGCTACTATGGCTACACCTTC
CASSKLLAGYYGYTF
>TRBD1|NA|TRBV29-1|TRBJ2-7
TGCAGCGTTGTACCCCAGGACAGGTCCTACGAGCAGTACTTC
CSVVPQDRSYEQYF
>NA|NA|TRBV2|TRBJ2-5
TGTGCCAGCAGTGACCAGGATTTTGCTAGCCTATACTTC
CASSDQDFASLYF
>NA|NA|TRBV19|TRBJ1-1
TGTGCCAGTAGTATAGGTTATAACACTGAAGCTTTCTTT
CASSIGYNTEAFF
>NA|NA|TRBV5-6|TRBJ2-3
TGTGCCAGCAGCTTGGGCCCAGGAGGCACTCCCCAGGATACGCAGTATTTT
CASSLGPGGTPQDTQYF
>NA|NA|TRBV5-1|TRBJ1-5
TGCGCCAGCAGCTTGGGAGACAATCAGCCCCAGCATTTT
CASSLGDNQPQHF
>TRBD1|NA|TRBV30|TRBJ1-5
TGTGCCTGGAGTCAAACTCGACTGACAGGGGCCACGGTTTGGAGCAATCAGCCCCAGCATTTT
CAWSQTRLTGATVWSNQPQHF
>NA|NA|TRBV4-2|TRBJ2-7
TGTGCCAGCAGCCAAGCGAGCGGAGCCTACGAGCAGTACTTC
CASSQASGAYEQYF
>NA|NA|TRBV18|TRBJ1-1
TGTGCCAGCTCACCACCGATAGCCATAGGGAACACTGAAGCTTTCTTT
CASSPPIAIGNTEAFF
>TRBD1|NA|TRBV5-1|TRBJ2-1
TGCGCCAGCACCTTCCAGGGACAGGGAAATGGCAATGAGCAGTTCTTC
CASTFQGQGNGNEQFF
>TRBD2|NA|TRBV11-2|TRBJ2-1
TGTGCCAGCAGCATAACCACCCTAGCGGGGGGCCACAATGAGCAGTTCTTC
CASSITTLAGGHNEQFF
>NA|NA|TRBV28|TRBJ2-1
TGTGCCAGCAGTTTACCTCCCCTTGGGCCCACCTACAATGAGCAGTTCTTC
CASSLPPLGPTYNEQFF
>NA|NA|TRBV5-6|TRBJ2-1
TGTGCCAGCAGCTTGGCCGGCTTAGGGGCCTACAATGAGCAGTTCTTC
CASSLAGLGAYNEQFF
>TRBD1|NA|TRBV10-3|TRBJ2-7
TGTGCCACCTGGGACAGGGAGTCCGAGCAGTACTTC
CATWDRESEQYF
>NA|NA|TRBV11-2|TRBJ1-6
TGTGCCAGCAGCTTACAGGATTATAATTCACCCCTCCACTTT
CASSLQDYNSPLHF
>TRBD1|medium-sized|TRBV6-5|TRBJ2-7
TGTGCCAGCAGGCCTACAGGGGACTCCTACGAGCAGTACTTC
CASRPTGDSYEQYF